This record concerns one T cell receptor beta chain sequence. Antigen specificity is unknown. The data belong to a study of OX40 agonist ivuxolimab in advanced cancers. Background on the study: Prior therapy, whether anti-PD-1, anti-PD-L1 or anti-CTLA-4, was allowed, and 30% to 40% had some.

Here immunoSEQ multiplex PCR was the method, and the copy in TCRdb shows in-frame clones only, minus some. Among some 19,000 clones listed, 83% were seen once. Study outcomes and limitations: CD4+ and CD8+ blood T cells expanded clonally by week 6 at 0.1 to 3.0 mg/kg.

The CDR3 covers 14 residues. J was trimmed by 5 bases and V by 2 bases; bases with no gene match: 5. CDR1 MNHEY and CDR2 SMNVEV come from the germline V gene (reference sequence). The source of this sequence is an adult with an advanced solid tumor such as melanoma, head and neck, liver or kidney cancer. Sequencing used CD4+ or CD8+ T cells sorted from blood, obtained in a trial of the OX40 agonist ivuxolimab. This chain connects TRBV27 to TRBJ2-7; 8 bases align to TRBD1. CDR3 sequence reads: CASSLVRGRDEQYF. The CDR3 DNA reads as TGTGCCAGCAGTTTAGTCAGGGGGCGGGACGAGCAGTACTTC.